The 20 T cell receptor beta chains presented below share a single source sample, sequenced in a study of cytomegalovirus exposure and HLA in healthy donors. Some clones are missing from TCRdb's copy, which holds only in-frame ones; the method was immunoSEQ multiplex PCR. The sample shows 65,000 to 80,000 clones, approximately 95% of them seen only once. The specimen was PBMCs. The receptors here all came from a woman under 30 in good health and CMV-seronegative.

CDR3 DNA: TGTGCCATCAGTGAGTCCCGGCCAGGGGCAAACACTGAAGCTTTCTTT. Its protein is CAISESRPGANTEAFF. The chain uses TRBV10-3 and TRBJ1-1; a possible D gene is TRBD1 (6 bases). Germline CDR1 ENHRY, CDR2 SYGVKD. V was clipped by 0 bases and J by 2 bases, with 13 bases between them. This CDR3 comprises 16 residues.

This sequence joins TRBV4-1 and TRBJ2-7; TRBD1 matches at 8 bases. This CDR3 is 15 amino acids long. Germline V gene data show CDR1 as MGHRA and CDR2 as YSYEKL. V was pared by 2 bases and J by 4 bases, with 7 bases of the junction left unmatched. CDR3 in DNA: TGCGCCAGCAGCCAATTTTCAGGGGGCAGGTACGAGCAGTACTTC. The encoded protein is CASSQFSGGRYEQYF.

V is TRBV5-1 and J is TRBJ1-1; D unresolved. The length of the CDR3 is 13 residues. Germline CDR1 is SGHRS and CDR2 is YFSETQ. The V end was cut by 3 bases, the J end by 3 bases, with 9 bases between. The CDR3 sequence: CASSWSGDTEAFF. DNA of the CDR3: TGCGCCAGCAGCTGGTCTGGAGACACTGAAGCTTTCTTT. The variable domain in full, with the rest retrieved from reference TRBV5-1 and TRBJ1-1, is KAGVTQTPRYLIKTRGQQVTLSCSPISGHRSVSWYQQTPGQGLQFLFEYFSETQRNKGNFPGRFSGRQFSNSRSEMNVSTLELGDSALYLCASSWSGDTEAFFGQGTRLTVV.

J is TRBJ1-5 and V is TRBV6-4; D not resolved. V was cut by 4 bases and J by 5 bases, with 9 bases left in between. In germline, CDR1 is MRHNA, CDR2 SNTAGT. The CDR3 is made up of 13 amino acids. The CDR3 DNA reads as TGTGCCAGCAGTGTCGGACTCGATCAGCCCCAGCATTTT. Encoded protein: CASSVGLDQPQHF.

This clone was seen once. V gene TRBV15 combines with J gene TRBJ2-1, with TRBD2 matching over 8 bases. The CDR3 sequence is 16 residues long. V lost 2 bases, J lost 4 bases, and 7 bases stayed unmatched. From germline, CDR1 is LNHNV and CDR2 YYDKDF (reference sequence). CDR3 sequence: CATSRRSGRFYNEQFF. As DNA, the CDR3 is TGTGCCACCAGCAGACGAAGCGGGAGATTTTACAATGAGCAGTTCTTC.

The chain has TRBV10-3 and TRBJ2-2; 7 bases line up with TRBD2. The CDR3 has 15 residues. The germline V gene has CDR1 ENHRY and CDR2 SYGVKD. Trimming removed 10 bases from V and 5 bases from J; junction bases left unmatched: 13. CDR3 region: CATTAGTSPTGELFF. The CDR3 DNA follows: TGTGCCACCACAGCGGGGACTTCCCCGACCGGGGAGCTGTTTTTT.

The chain joins TRBV30 to TRBJ2-5, with TRBD2 as a possible D gene (5 bases). Germline V gene lookup returns CDR1 GTSNPN and CDR2 SVGIG (reference sequence). This CDR3 region has 15 residues. V lost 0 bases, J lost 0 bases, and 11 bases lay in between. The CDR3 DNA reads TGTGCCTGGAGTGTACCGCGGGTATACCAAGAGACCCAGTACTTC. This sequence encodes CAWSVPRVYQETQYF. Supplemented by reference TRBV30 and TRBJ2-5, the full variable domain reads SQTIHQWPATLVQPVGSPLSLECTVEGTSNPNLYWYRQAAGRGLQLLFYSVGIGQISSEVPQNLSASRPQDRQFILSSKKLLLSDSGFYLCAWSVPRVYQETQYFGPGTRLLVL.

The count of this clone is one. V and J are TRBV2 and TRBJ1-2, with D possibly matching TRBD1 (6 bases). CDR3 length: 14 residues. V lost 7 bases and J 1 base, leaving 13 bases between the germline ends. In germline, CDR1 is SNHLY, CDR2 FYNNEI. The CDR3 here is CASMVPDSNYGYTF. CDR3 coding DNA: TGTGCCAGCATGGTCCCGGACAGTAACTATGGCTACACCTTC.

J is TRBJ2-7 and V is TRBV6-4; 10 bases line up with TRBD2. The length of the CDR3 is 14 residues. Trimming at V came to 8 bases and at J to 2 bases, leaving 6 bases not matched to a gene. CDR1 and CDR2 from the germline V gene are MRHNA and SNTAGT. The CDR3 DNA is TGTGCCAGCCCTCTAGCGGGGGCAACCTACGAGCAGTACTTC. Protein: CASPLAGATYEQYF.

This sequence joins TRBV5-6 and TRBJ1-2, with 9 positions matching TRBD1. The CDR3 extends over 14 amino acids. The trim removed 2 bases at V and 6 bases at J, leaving 5 bases unmatched. CDR1 is SGHDT and CDR2 is YYEEEE in the germline V gene. This CDR3 is CASSLQGANHGYTF. CDR3 in DNA: TGTGCCAGCAGCTTACAGGGGGCAAATCATGGCTACACCTTC.

CDR3 protein: CASSQGLWSPLHF. The CDR3 nucleotides read TGTGCCAGCAGTCAGGGTCTGTGGTCACCCCTCCACTTT. The V and J genes are TRBV28 and TRBJ1-6; a weak D match, TRBD1 (5 bases). Germline-derived CDR1 and CDR2 are MDHEN and SYDVKM. The CDR3 is made up of 13 amino acids. Trimming pared 5 bases from V and 10 bases from J, leaving 12 bases between.

This chain links TRBV6-6 with TRBJ2-1; D not certain. CDR3 length: 14 amino acids. V shed 4 bases and J shed 4 bases, with 11 bases lying between them. From germline, CDR1 is MNHNY and CDR2 SVGAGI (reference sequence). This chain's CDR3 is CASSSSVEYNEQFF. The CDR3 DNA reads TGTGCCAGCAGTTCCTCGGTGGAGTACAATGAGCAGTTCTTC.

The J gene is TRBJ1-1, the V gene TRBV5-1; D is possibly TRBD1 (5 bases). The CDR3 has 15 amino acids. Germline CDR1 and CDR2: SGHRS and YFSETQ. Trimming removed 3 bases from V and 6 bases from J, with 18 bases in between. The CDR3 DNA is TGCGCCAGCAGCTCCCCTAAACCAGGGTCCGCTGAAGCTTTCTTT. It is translated as CASSSPKPGSAEAFF.

This sequence joins TRBV27 and TRBJ2-7; D is possibly TRBD1 (5 bases). V dropped 2 bases and J dropped 4 bases, with 12 bases sitting between them. The CDR3 is 14 amino acids. The germline V gene encodes CDR1 MNHEY and CDR2 SMNVEV (reference sequence). The DNA of the CDR3 is TGTGCCAGCAGTTTACAGGGATCAGTGTACGAGCAGTACTTC. Encoded protein: CASSLQGSVYEQYF.

This rearrangement joins TRBV15 to TRBJ1-3; D call uncertain. Germline V gene sequence: CDR1 LNHNV, CDR2 YYDKDF (reference sequence). V was cut by 10 bases and J by 4 bases, with 17 bases left in between. The CDR3 sequence is 14 residues long. The CDR3 nucleotides read TGTGCCAGCAAATCCTCCCTAGTCGGAAACACCATATATTTT. Its protein is CASKSSLVGNTIYF.

The V and J genes are TRBV6-6 and TRBJ1-1; D gene unclear. This CDR3 comprises 14 residues. Germline CDR1 and CDR2: MNHNY and SVGAGI (reference sequence). Trimming removed 2 bases from V and 1 base from J, with 8 bases in between. CDR3 amino acids: CASSYGFGNTEAFF. The CDR3 DNA is TGTGCCAGCAGTTACGGTTTCGGGAACACTGAAGCTTTCTTT.

The rearrangement uses TRBV6-1 and TRBJ2-4; the match to TRBD1 covers 8 bases. The V gene end was trimmed by 6 bases and the J gene end by 5 bases; junction bases not matched to a gene: 9. The CDR3 runs 15 residues. CDR1 is MNHNS and CDR2 is SASEGT in the germline V gene. CDR3 in DNA: TGTGCCAGCAGGGATCCGACAGGGGTCGAAAACATTCAGTACTTC. Its protein product is CASRDPTGVENIQYF.

CDR3 DNA: TGTGCCAGCAGTTCCCAAGTTGCGAATGAGCAGTTCTTC. This codes for CASSSQVANEQFF. The chain is built from TRBV6-5 and TRBJ2-1; no reliable D call. V lost 4 bases and J lost 7, with 11 bases in between. Germline-derived CDR1 and CDR2 are MNHEY and SVGAGI. The CDR3 has 13 amino acids.

The chain joins TRBV11-2 to TRBJ1-1; D perhaps matches TRBD1 (6 bases). V was shortened by 1 base and J by 8 bases, with 11 bases between the two germline ends. Germline V lookup: CDR1 SGHAT, CDR2 FQNNGV. This CDR3 is 13 amino acids long. In DNA form, the CDR3 reads TGTGCCAGCAGCTTAGTCCAGGGGCCCGAAGCTTTCTTT. This gives the protein CASSLVQGPEAFF.

The chain combines TRBV30 with TRBJ1-6; no clear D gene. Germline assignment: CDR1 GTSNPN and CDR2 SVGIG (reference sequence). The CDR3 loop spans 13 amino acids. V gave up 4 bases and J gave up 0 bases, with 4 bases separating them. CDR3 protein: CAWTGSYNSPLHF. CDR3 DNA: TGTGCCTGGACCGGCTCCTATAATTCACCCCTCCACTTT.